Below are 3 T cell receptor beta chains sequenced from a single sample in a study of tumor-infiltrating lymphocytes in primary liver carcinoma. Germline DNA was extracted too, while blood RNA derived from unsorted whole blood. With a constant-region primer, TCR beta cDNA was made from approximately 520 ng of total RNA. Three rounds of nested multiplex PCR with slightly modified ARM-PCR produced TCR beta libraries. The first two PCR rounds used TRBV1-TRBV30 forward primers with a C-beta reverse primer, roughly 11 cycles each. TCRdb itself ran the multiplex PCR reads through MiXCR, one entry per CDR3 protein. The sample consists of 300,000 to 350,000 distinct CDR3 sequences, roughly 60% of them appearing once. The sequenced material came from peripheral blood. The origin of the receptors is a woman aged 25 to 39 with primary liver carcinoma and hepatitis B virus infection.

The chain couples TRBV12-3 or TRBV12-4 to TRBJ2-1; 8 nucleotides align to TRBD2. V was clipped by 10 bases and J by 9 bases; unmatched bases: 17. This CDR3 has 15 amino acids. In DNA form, the CDR3 reads TGTGCCAACAGGACCGGGACTAGTGTGGGATTTGAGCAGTTCTTC. Translation: CANRTGTSVGFEQFF.

Comments on this clonotype: A single base separates this from a much larger clone, so it may be a read error. The rearrangement links TRBV11-2 to TRBJ1-2; D gene ambiguous. V was pared by 4 bases and J by 5 bases, with 14 bases between. This CDR3 is built from 14 residues. Germline V gene sequence: CDR1 SGHAT, CDR2 FQNNGV. CDR3 sequence (DNA): TGTGCCAGCAGCTCCCCGCACGGCGCTTATGGCTACACCTTC. Translating it yields CASSSPHGAYGYTF. The full variable domain, in which reference TRBV11-2 and TRBJ1-2 provide the parts outside the CDR3, is EAGVAQSPRYKIIEKRQSVAFWCNPISGHATLYWYQQILGQGPKLLIQFQNNGVVDDSQLPKDRFSAERLKGVDSTLKIQPAKLEDSAVYLCASSSPHGAYGYTFGSGTRLTVV.

Regarding this clonotype: As the CDR3 is not closed by the conserved phenylalanine or tryptophan, this likely results from a read error. The chain is built from TRBV5-6 and TRBJ2-5; perhaps TRBD2 as D (6 bases). V lost 4 bases and J lost 5, with 15 bases in between. CDR1 is SGHDT and CDR2 is YYEEEE in the germline V gene. The CDR3 runs 14 residues. The chain's CDR3 is CASSISGVEETQYL. In DNA form, the CDR3 reads TGTGCCAGCAGCATTAGCGGAGTTGAGGAGACCCAGTACCTC.